This TCR beta chain was recorded in a study of T cell repertoires in cytomegalovirus infection. Overall study results and limits: CMV-specific HLA-C-restricted TCR beta clonotypes dominated the ex vivo response.

TCRdb re-called the reads through MiXCR, storing one row per CDR3 protein. This sample has roughly 500,000 distinct CDR3 sequences, with more than 15% found just once. The CDR3 has 16 amino acids. V lost 3 bases to trimming and J lost 4 bases; unmatched junction nucleotides: 11. The germline gives CDR1 SEHNR, CDR2 FQNEAQ (reference sequence). This clonotype occurred many times. Its antigen is not identified. The chain is built from TRBV7-9 and TRBJ2-5; 7 nucleotides match TRBD1. The TCR comes from a human donor in good health (CMV status not recorded). Some clones in this sample may be carry-over from other donors' samples. The source material was CD8+ T cells from PBMCs. DNA for the CDR3: TGTGCCAGCAGCTTTAACCGAGACAGGGTCCGAGAGACCCAGTACTTC. Its translation: CASSFNRDRVRETQYF. The full variable domain, completed using reference TRBV7-9 and TRBJ2-5, is DTGVSQNPRHKITKRGQNVTFRCDPISEHNRLYWYRQTLGQGPEFLTYFQNEAQLEKSRLLSDRFSAERPKGSFSTLEIQRTEQGDSAMYLCASSFNRDRVRETQYFGPGTRLLVL.